These T cell receptor beta chains were read from a single sample in a study of blood T cell repertoires in COVID-19. The table came from immunoSEQ multiplex PCR; TCRdb's copy has only in-frame clones and leaves some out. The top ten clones hold about 0.7% of a sample with approximately 480,000 clones, around 90% of them seen once. The sample taken for sequencing was PBMCs or T cells enriched from blood (not recorded which). The receptors stem from a woman aged 18-29 years who had recovered from COVID-19. The conserved cysteine and the conserved F or W are not part of the CDR3 here.

v_call	cdr3_length	j_call	cdr3_aa
TRBV6-1	13	TRBJ1-1	ASSERDGGSTEAF
TRBV27	12	TRBJ2-5	ASSSLGPRETQY
TRBV19	14	TRBJ1-1	ASLQGAHRSNTEAF
TRBV12-5	15	TRBJ1-2	ASGLVGNGTDSLGYT
TRBV7-9	14	TRBJ2-1	ASSLAGGESYNEQF
TRBV15	12	TRBJ2-1	ATSRVRDNNEQF
TRBV12-3/TRBV12-4	11	TRBJ1-5	ASSLGREGAQH
TRBV6-5	12	TRBJ1-4	ASSSRGENEKLF
TRBV3-1/TRBV3-2	14	TRBJ1-6	ASSQVGTGVNSPLH
TRBV11-2	14	TRBJ2-1	ASSGISGGAVHEQF
TRBV7-2	12	TRBJ2-3	ASSLERRGDTQY
TRBV11-2	12	TRBJ1-2	ASSSWTAPYGYT
TRBV7-3	14	TRBJ2-3	ASTSRWQGAKDTQY
TRBV12-5	12	TRBJ2-1	ASGPIDGDNEQF
TRBV7-9	14	TRBJ1-3	ASSHNVVSSGNTIY
TRBV7-8	12	TRBJ2-7	ASSPRRDSYEQY
TRBV9	14	TRBJ1-4	ASSVGQFSTNEKLF
TRBV3-1/TRBV3-2	15	TRBJ2-6	ASSQGSSGVGANVLT
TRBV5-6	13	TRBJ1-2	ASSPIGLNNYGYT
TRBV5-4	13	TRBJ2-1	ASSTGGGGRNEQF
TRBV7-6	13	TRBJ2-1	ASSSRLAGAHEQF
TRBV7-9	9	TRBJ2-7	ASSTFYEQY
TRBV3-1/TRBV3-2	12	TRBJ2-7	ASSQSGDSYEQY
TRBV6-5	10	TRBJ1-1	ASSPLGAEAF
TRBV7-9	12	TRBJ2-7	ASSLALPHGEQY
TRBV30	13	TRBJ1-4	AWSEGTGLNEKLF
TRBV4-2	14	TRBJ2-3	ASSPEGDRNTDTQY
TRBV5-1	14	TRBJ1-3	ASSPGRTSSGNTIY
TRBV7-9	13	TRBJ2-5	ASSSQPRAEETQY
TRBV20-1	9	TRBJ2-5	SGRDYGAQY
TRBV11-2	13	TRBJ1-1	ASSLGRTGTTEAF
TRBV30	11	TRBJ1-5	AWRGGQHQPQH
TRBV5-4	16	TRBJ2-3	ASSLRTSGGTNTDTQY
TRBV29-1	12	TRBJ1-1	SVVYTGMNTEAF
TRBV3-1/TRBV3-2	12	TRBJ1-2	ASSRQGAEGRYT
TRBV7-2	14	TRBJ2-2	ASSLSPGHQLGELF
TRBV4-1	13	TRBJ1-6	ASSRRTGGNSPLH
TRBV19	12	TRBJ1-2	ASSQAASNYGYT
TRBV28	14	TRBJ2-2	ATLSGTGTNTGELF
TRBV10-3	13	TRBJ1-4	AISESTGTNEKLF
TRBV27	13	TRBJ2-5	ASSLVRGDQETQY
TRBV7-2	14	TRBJ2-7	ASSFPFRQGSYEQY
TRBV2	10	TRBJ1-2	AGTGQTYGYT
TRBV5-1	14	TRBJ1-2	ASSLVGGSSNYGYT
TRBV6-1	12	TRBJ2-5	ASSEWPRGETQY
TRBV2	10	TRBJ2-7	ASSVGEDEQY
TRBV5-4	12	TRBJ1-5	ASSFQGERQPQH
TRBV12-3/TRBV12-4	10	TRBJ2-3	ASSFRGVTQY
TRBV4-2	14	TRBJ1-1	ASSHGHRGQDTEAF
TRBV27	12	TRBJ1-5	ASSSTPGGQPQH
TRBV7-9	13	TRBJ2-7	ASSRDSGSGDEQY
TRBV30	9	TRBJ1-1	AWSMNTEAF
TRBV5-8	13	TRBJ2-3	ASFPPGQGKDTQY
TRBV11-3	12	TRBJ2-5	ASSLGGDQETQY
TRBV25-1	14	TRBJ1-6	ASSERAGGAGSPLH
TRBV30	13	TRBJ1-3	AWSVGGGKRNTIY
TRBV2	16	TRBJ2-1	ASGGGGPLSSSYNEQF
TRBV10-2	11	TRBJ1-1	ASRLDRESEAF
TRBV24-1	11	TRBJ2-1	ATSAGHRNEQF
TRBV7-2	14	TRBJ2-5	ASSLSVSAGQETQY